This entry lists 11 T cell receptor beta chains sequenced from one sample in a study of T cells in narcolepsy. Method: immunoSEQ multiplex PCR; TCRdb's copy keeps in-frame clones and lacks some. Of around 42,000 clones listed, 70% to 90% were seen once; the top ten hold less than 1.5%. The specimen sequenced was CD45RA- memory CD4+ T cells from PBMCs. These TCRs come from a human donor with narcolepsy.

The V and J genes are TRBV2 and TRBJ1-2, with unresolved D. The CDR3 length is 11 residues. V gave up 2 bases and J gave up 6 bases, with 4 bases separating them. Germline V gene data show CDR1 as SNHLY and CDR2 as FYNNEI. CDR3 nucleotides: TGTGCCAGCAGTGAAAGGGATGGCTACACCTTC. Its protein product is CASSERDGYTF.

The chain is built from TRBV25-1 and TRBJ1-2; TRBD1 matches 10 bases. V lost 5 bases, J lost 7 bases, and 7 bases stayed unmatched. This CDR3 region has 14 residues. The germline CDR1 and CDR2 sequences are MGHDK and SYGVNS. In DNA form, the CDR3 reads TGTGCCAGCAGTTTCCGACAGGGGGCTGCTGGCTACACCTTC. Its translation: CASSFRQGAAGYTF.

The genes are TRBV7-3 and TRBJ2-5; TRBD2 agrees at 11 bases. Looked up from germline, CDR1 is SGHTA and CDR2 is FQGTGA. V dropped 3 bases and J dropped 1; count of bases not matched to a gene: 4. The length of the CDR3 is 16 residues. DNA of the CDR3: TGTGCCAGCAGCTTCCCTAGCGGGAGGTCCCAAGAGACCCAGTACTTC. This sequence encodes CASSFPSGRSQETQYF.

The rearrangement links TRBV18 to TRBJ1-2; no reliable D call. Deletions cut 3 bases from V and 8 bases from J, with 13 bases between. CDR1 KGHSH and CDR2 LQKENI come from the germline V gene. The CDR3 extends over 13 amino acids. CDR3 residues: CASSPGEKKGYTF. The CDR3 DNA sequence: TGTGCCAGCTCACCCGGGGAAAAAAAAGGCTACACCTTC.

The genes are TRBV7-7 and TRBJ2-1, with 8 nucleotides matching TRBD2. V gave up 6 bases and J gave up 8 bases; unmatched junction bases: 6. The CDR3 length is 13 residues. Germline CDR1 is SSHAT and CDR2 is FNYEAQ (reference sequence). This CDR3 reads CASSLSGADEQFF. CDR3 DNA sequence: TGTGCCAGCAGTCTTAGCGGGGCCGATGAGCAGTTCTTC.

The table lists this clone with a count of one. The chain joins TRBV4-3 to TRBJ1-4; D is undetermined. Looked up from germline, CDR1 is LGHNA and CDR2 is YSLEER. The CDR3 contains 17 residues. The V end lost 2 bases, the J end lost 4 bases, and 17 bases lay between the germline ends. The CDR3 loop is CASSQWGSLLLNEKLFF. The CDR3 nucleotides read TGCGCCAGCAGCCAATGGGGTAGTCTATTGCTTAATGAAAAACTGTTTTTT.

The chain carries TRBV2 and TRBJ1-2; D gene unclear. Trimming shortened V by 1 base and J by 7 bases, and 16 bases separated the two germline ends. CDR1 is SNHLY, CDR2 FYNNEI, per germline. This CDR3 spans 15 amino acids. This chain's CDR3 is CASSEVRSGLGGYTF. The CDR3 DNA is TGTGCCAGCAGTGAAGTGAGATCAGGACTAGGTGGCTACACCTTC.

The chain uses TRBV7-2 and TRBJ1-1; no clear D gene. Trimming pared 7 bases from V and 0 bases from J, leaving 12 bases between. The CDR3 consists of 14 residues. Germline V gene sequence: CDR1 SGHTA, CDR2 FQGNSA. CDR3 sequence: CASKQLFMNTEAFF. As DNA, the CDR3 is TGTGCCAGCAAACAGCTGTTCATGAACACTGAAGCTTTCTTT. Full variable domain (rest looked up from reference TRBV7-2 and TRBJ1-1): GAGVSQSPSNKVTEKGKDVELRCDPISGHTALYWYRQSLGQGLEFLIYFQGNSAPDKSGLPSDRFSAERTGGSVSTLTIQRTQQEDSAVYLCASKQLFMNTEAFFGQGTRLTVV.

The chain joins TRBV5-1 to TRBJ2-1, with 9 bases lining up with TRBD2. This CDR3 is 15 amino acids long. V trimming: 2 bases; J trimming: 4 bases; junction bases outside the gene matches: 4. The germline CDR1 and CDR2 sequences are SGHRS and YFSETQ. The CDR3 coding sequence is TGCGCCAGCAGCTTCACTAGCGGGCCATACAATGAGCAGTTCTTC. Translated, it gives CASSFTSGPYNEQFF.

The V gene is TRBV5-8, the J gene TRBJ1-4; no firm D call. The CDR3 contains 13 residues. Germline CDR1 reads SGHTS; CDR2 reads YDEGEE. Trimming cost V 0 bases and J 8 bases, with 8 bases left between them. CDR3 residues: CASSLGLKEKLFF. In nucleotides, the CDR3 is TGTGCCAGCAGCTTGGGCTTGAAGGAAAAACTGTTTTTT.

This clone was seen just once. The chain carries TRBV19 and TRBJ2-5, with unresolved D. The end of the DNA fits TRBJ2-7 better, so the J call may be wrong. Germline CDR1 is LNHDA and CDR2 is SQIVND (reference sequence). CDR3 length: 13 amino acids. The CDR3 nucleotides are TGTGCCAGTAGTATGCGTCCACCCTACGAGCAGTACTTC. Protein product: CASSMRPPYEQYF.